Sequencing of this TCR beta chain was carried out in a study of T cell repertoires in cytomegalovirus infection. Study details: Based on public TCR beta signatures, there were indications of CMV infection and of a matching HLA type. Study-wide points: Based on cumulative public TCR beta family frequency, carriers of CMV plus the relevant HLA were identified. In two of eight donors, the top clonotype was HLA-C-restricted CMV-specific.

Via MiXCR, TCRdb re-called the reads, giving one row per CDR3 protein. The repertoire holds roughly 68,000 distinct CDR3 sequences, with around 21% as singletons. This clonotype has a count of ten or more. Antigen unknown. Sequencing was carried out using PBMCs, sequenced either directly or after in vitro stimulation (not recorded which). The clonotype comes from a human donor in good health (CMV status not recorded). Some clones in this sample may be carry-over from other donors' samples.

The CDR3 spells CASSPRTLLGEQYF. In DNA form, the CDR3 reads TGTGCCAGCAGCCCGCGGACACTCCTTGGCGAGCAGTACTTC. J is TRBJ2-7 and V is TRBV7-2; tentatively, D is TRBD1 (5 bases). The V gene's germline CDR1 is SGHTA and CDR2 FQGNSA. This CDR3 has 14 residues. V dropped 5 bases and J dropped 6 bases, with 17 bases sitting between them. The variable domain in full, with the rest retrieved from reference TRBV7-2 and TRBJ2-7, is GAGVSQSPSNKVTEKGKDVELRCDPISGHTALYWYRQSLGQGLEFLIYFQGNSAPDKSGLPSDRFSAERTGGSVSTLTIQRTQQEDSAVYLCASSPRTLLGEQYFGPGTRLTVT.